These 5 T cell receptor beta chains were sequenced from one sample in a study of shared clonotypes between healthy human individuals. Clones were sequenced by immunoSEQ multiplex PCR, and TCRdb holds only the in-frame ones, with some missing. The profile shows millions of clones, just over 90% of them singletons. The specimen sequenced was naive CD4+ T cells from PBMCs. Subset reported: CD45RA+ positively selected. The receptors were gathered from a man aged 18-30 years in good health. Some clones in this sample may be carry-over from other donors' samples.

The chain is built from TRBV28 and TRBJ2-3, with 13 bases fitting TRBD2. Germline-derived CDR1 and CDR2 are MDHEN and SYDVKM. J lost 4 bases, V lost 7 bases, and 11 bases had no gene match. The CDR3 runs 17 residues. Here the CDR3 DNA reads TGTGCCAGCATATCGTGGGGTGGACTAGCGGGAGCAGATACGCAGTATTTT. Its protein product is CASISWGGLAGADTQYF.

This clone was found a few times. The V and J genes are TRBV15 and TRBJ1-1; the D is unclear. In germline, CDR1 is LNHNV, CDR2 YYDKDF (reference sequence). Between the trimmed V and J ends, which lost 4 bases and 3 bases, there was a span of 9 bases. This CDR3 is built from 13 residues. The CDR3 DNA sequence: TGTGCCACCAGCACGTCGGCAGACACTGAAGCTTTCTTT. Translated, it gives CATSTSADTEAFF.

The chain carries TRBV6-6 and TRBJ1-1; D is undetermined. The CDR3 covers 12 residues. CDR1 MNHNY and CDR2 SVGAGI come from the germline V gene (reference sequence). V gave up 6 bases and J gave up 5 bases, with 10 bases separating them. The CDR3 nucleotides are TGTGCCAGCAGCGTCGGGATTACTGAAGCTTTCTTT. It codes for CASSVGITEAFF.

This chain uses TRBV7-2 with TRBJ2-5; TRBD1 is a possible D gene (5 bases). The CDR3 totals 13 residues. The V gene lost 4 bases and the J gene lost 5 bases, with 11 bases spanning the gap. Germline CDR1 SGHTA, CDR2 FQGNSA. The CDR3: CASSWRQSETQYF. The CDR3 DNA follows: TGTGCCAGCAGCTGGCGACAGTCGGAGACCCAGTACTTC.

This chain joins TRBV28 and TRBJ1-1; tentative D call: TRBD1 (6 bases). The CDR3 is made up of 14 amino acids. CDR1 is MDHEN, CDR2 SYDVKM, per germline. V was shortened by 7 bases and J by 3 bases, with 15 bases between the two germline ends. The CDR3 loop is CASIGGGVHTEAFF. CDR3 bases: TGTGCCAGCATAGGTGGGGGCGTCCACACTGAAGCTTTCTTT.